The source of this T cell receptor (beta chain) is a study of beta chain features in type 1 diabetes. Study-wide points: In all four CD4+ subsets, TCRB CDR3 length was significantly, moderately reduced in type 1 diabetes.

As to this clone: As yet, its antigen is unknown.

The CDR3 is made up of 19 amino acids. CDR1 is SGHDT and CDR2 is YYEEEE in the germline V gene. Unmatched junction bases numbered 12, after V lost 2 bases and J lost 3 bases. What was sequenced were expressed TCRB transcripts, since all of the isolated RNA had been reverse transcribed. Roughly 3.4 million reads per sample on average were obtained from naive, central memory and regulatory T cell samples. Generated by immunoSEQ multiplex PCR, the TCRdb table keeps only in-frame clones and is missing some. The table records 100,000 to 150,000 clones, 17% of them present only once. Sequencing used central memory CD4+ T cells from blood. This TCR was sampled from a man aged 18 to 29 with type 1 diabetes. The chain couples TRBV5-6 to TRBJ2-3; 13 bases fit TRBD2. The CDR3 DNA reads TGTGCCAGCAGCTTATGGACTAGCGGGAGCAGCCCCGCGACAGATACGCAGTATTTT. This sequence encodes CASSLWTSGSSPATDTQYF.